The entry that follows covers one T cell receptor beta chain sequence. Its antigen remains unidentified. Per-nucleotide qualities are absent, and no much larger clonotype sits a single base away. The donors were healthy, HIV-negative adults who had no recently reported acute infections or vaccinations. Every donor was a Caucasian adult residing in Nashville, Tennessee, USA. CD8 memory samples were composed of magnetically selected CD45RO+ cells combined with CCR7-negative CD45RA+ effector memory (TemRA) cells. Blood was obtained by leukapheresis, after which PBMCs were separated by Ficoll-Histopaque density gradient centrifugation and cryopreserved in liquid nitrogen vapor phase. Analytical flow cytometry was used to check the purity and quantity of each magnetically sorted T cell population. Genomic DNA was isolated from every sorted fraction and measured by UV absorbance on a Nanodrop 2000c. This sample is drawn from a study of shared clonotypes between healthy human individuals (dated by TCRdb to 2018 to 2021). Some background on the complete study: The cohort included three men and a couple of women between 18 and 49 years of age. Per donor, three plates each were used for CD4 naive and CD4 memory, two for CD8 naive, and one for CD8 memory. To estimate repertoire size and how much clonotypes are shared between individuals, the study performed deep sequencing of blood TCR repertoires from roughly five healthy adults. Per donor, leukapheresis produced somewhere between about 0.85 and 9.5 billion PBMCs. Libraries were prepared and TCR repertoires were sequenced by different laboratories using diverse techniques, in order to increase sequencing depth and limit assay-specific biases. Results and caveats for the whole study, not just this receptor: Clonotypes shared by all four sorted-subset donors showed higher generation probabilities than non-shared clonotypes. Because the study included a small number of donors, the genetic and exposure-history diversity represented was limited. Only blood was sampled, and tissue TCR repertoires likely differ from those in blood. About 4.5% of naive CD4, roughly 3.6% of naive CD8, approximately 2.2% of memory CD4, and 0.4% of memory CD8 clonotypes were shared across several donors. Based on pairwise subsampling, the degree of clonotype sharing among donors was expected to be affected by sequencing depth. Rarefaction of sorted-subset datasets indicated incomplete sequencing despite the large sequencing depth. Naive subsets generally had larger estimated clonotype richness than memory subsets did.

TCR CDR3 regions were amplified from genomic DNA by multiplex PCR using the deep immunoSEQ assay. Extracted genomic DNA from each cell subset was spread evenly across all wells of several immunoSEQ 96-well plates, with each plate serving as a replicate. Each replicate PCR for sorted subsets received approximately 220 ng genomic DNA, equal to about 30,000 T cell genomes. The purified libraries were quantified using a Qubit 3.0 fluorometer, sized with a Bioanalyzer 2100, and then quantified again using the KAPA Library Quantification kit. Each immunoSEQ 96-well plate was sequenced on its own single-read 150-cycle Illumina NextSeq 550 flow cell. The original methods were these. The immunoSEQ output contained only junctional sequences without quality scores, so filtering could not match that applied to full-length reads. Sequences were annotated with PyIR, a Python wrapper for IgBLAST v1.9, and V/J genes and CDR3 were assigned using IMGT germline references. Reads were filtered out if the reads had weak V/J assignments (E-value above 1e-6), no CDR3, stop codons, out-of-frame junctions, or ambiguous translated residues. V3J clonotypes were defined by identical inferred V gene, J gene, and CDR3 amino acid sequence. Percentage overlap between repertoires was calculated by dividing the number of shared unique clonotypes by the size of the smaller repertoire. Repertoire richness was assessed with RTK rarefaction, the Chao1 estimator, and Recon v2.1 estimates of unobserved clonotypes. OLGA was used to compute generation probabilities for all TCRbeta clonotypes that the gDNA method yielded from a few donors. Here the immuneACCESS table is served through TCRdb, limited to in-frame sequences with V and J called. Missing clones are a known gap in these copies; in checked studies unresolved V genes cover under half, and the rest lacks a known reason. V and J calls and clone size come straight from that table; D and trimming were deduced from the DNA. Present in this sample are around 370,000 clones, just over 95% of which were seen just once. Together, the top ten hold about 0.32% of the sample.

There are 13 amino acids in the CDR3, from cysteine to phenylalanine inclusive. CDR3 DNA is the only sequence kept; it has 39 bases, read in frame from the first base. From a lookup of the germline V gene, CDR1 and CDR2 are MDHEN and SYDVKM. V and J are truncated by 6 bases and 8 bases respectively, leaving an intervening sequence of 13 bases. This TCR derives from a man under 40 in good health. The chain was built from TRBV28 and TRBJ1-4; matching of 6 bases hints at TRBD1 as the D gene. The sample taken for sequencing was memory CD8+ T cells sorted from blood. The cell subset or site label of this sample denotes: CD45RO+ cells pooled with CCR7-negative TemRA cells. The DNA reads TGTGCCAGCAGGCCAGGGGTGATGGAAAAACTGTTTTTT. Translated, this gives CASRPGVMEKLFF.